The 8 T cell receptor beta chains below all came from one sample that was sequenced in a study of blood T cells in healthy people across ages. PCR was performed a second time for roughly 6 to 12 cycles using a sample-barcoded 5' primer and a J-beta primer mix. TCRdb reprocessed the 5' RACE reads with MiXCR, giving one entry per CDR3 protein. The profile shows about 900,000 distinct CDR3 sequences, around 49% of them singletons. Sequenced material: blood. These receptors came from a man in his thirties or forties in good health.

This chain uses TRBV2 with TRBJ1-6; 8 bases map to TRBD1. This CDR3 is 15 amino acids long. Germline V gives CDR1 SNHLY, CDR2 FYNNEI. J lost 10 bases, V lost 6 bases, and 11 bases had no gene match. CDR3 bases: TGTGCCAGCAGCCAAGGACAGGGAGTAAGCTCACCCCTCCACTTT. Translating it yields CASSQGQGVSSPLHF.

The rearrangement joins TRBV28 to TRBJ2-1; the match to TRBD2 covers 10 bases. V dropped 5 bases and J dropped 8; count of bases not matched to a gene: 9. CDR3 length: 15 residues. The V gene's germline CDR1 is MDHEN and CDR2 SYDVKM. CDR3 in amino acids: CASSLLAGVSDEQFF. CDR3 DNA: TGTGCCAGCAGTCTCCTAGCGGGAGTTAGCGATGAGCAGTTCTTC.

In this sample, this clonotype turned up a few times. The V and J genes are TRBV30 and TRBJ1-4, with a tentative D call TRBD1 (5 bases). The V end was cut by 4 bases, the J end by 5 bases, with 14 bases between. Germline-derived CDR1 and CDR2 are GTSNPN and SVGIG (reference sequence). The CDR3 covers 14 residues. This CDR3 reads CAWTEGIGNEKLFF. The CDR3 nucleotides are TGTGCCTGGACTGAGGGGATCGGGAATGAAAAACTGTTTTTT. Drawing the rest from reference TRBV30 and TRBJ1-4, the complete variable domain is SQTIHQWPATLVQPVGSPLSLECTVEGTSNPNLYWYRQAAGRGLQLLFYSVGIGQISSEVPQNLSASRPQDRQFILSSKKLLLSDSGFYLCAWTEGIGNEKLFFGSGTQLSVL.

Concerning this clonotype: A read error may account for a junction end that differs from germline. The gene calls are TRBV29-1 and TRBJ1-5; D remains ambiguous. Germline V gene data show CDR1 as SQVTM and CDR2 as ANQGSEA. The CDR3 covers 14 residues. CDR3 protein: CIVEDPRGNQPQHF. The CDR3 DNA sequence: TGCATCGTTGAGGACCCCCGTGGCAATCAGCCCCAGCATTTT.

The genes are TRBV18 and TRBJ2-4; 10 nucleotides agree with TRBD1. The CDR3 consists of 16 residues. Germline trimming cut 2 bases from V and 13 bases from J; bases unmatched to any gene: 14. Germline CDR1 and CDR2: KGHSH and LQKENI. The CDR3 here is CASSPFSPGQGGEQYF. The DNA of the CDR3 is TGTGCCAGCTCACCATTCTCTCCCGGACAGGGGGGTGAGCAGTACTTC.

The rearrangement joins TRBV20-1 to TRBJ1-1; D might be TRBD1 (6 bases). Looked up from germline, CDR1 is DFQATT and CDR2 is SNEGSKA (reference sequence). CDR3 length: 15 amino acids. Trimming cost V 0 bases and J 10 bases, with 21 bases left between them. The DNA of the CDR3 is TGCAGTGCTAGAGATCTCGATGGCAGGGGCCGCGGAGCTTTCTTT. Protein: CSARDLDGRGRGAFF.

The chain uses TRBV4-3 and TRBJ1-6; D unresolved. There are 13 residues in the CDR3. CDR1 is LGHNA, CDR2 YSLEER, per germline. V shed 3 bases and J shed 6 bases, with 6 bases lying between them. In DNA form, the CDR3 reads TGCGCCAGCAGCCAGCTCGGTAATTCACCCCTCCACTTT. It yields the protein CASSQLGNSPLHF.

The CDR3 DNA is TGCAGTGCTAGAGACGGACAGGGTAAACTGTTTTTT. Translating it yields CSARDGQGKLFF. The rearrangement joins TRBV20-1 to TRBJ1-4; 8 bases map to TRBD1. Germline V lookup: CDR1 DFQATT, CDR2 SNEGSKA (reference sequence). This CDR3 is built from 12 residues. V lost 0 bases, J lost 11 bases, and 2 bases stayed unmatched.